The subject of this entry is one T cell receptor (beta chain). This clonotype was counted a few times. It has no known antigen specificity. Base qualities are not recorded, but no much larger clone differs from it by a single base. This entry is derived from a study (dated by TCRdb to the mid-2010s). The library was generated by RT-PCR. Sequencer: Illumina MiSeq. The public reads were quality trimmed at Q25 with fastp and then assembled into clones with MiXCR by TCRdb, keeping productive beta chains. Each entry merges the rows of one CDR3 protein and shows their most common DNA and genes. The sample profile shows more than 600,000 distinct CDR3 sequences; around 14% of them were found once. The ten largest clonotypes hold 3.6% of the sample. V and J are truncated by 2 bases and 8 bases respectively, leaving an intervening sequence of 6 bases. CDR3 length: 12 amino acids, cysteine to phenylalanine. Just the 36-base CDR3 DNA is kept, in frame starting at base 1. The CDR1 and CDR2 encoded by the germline V gene are KGHDR and SFDVKD.

The chain was built from TRBV24-1 and TRBJ2-1; the D segment cannot be called with confidence. The clonotype originates from a female donor in good health, serving as a healthy control. Source material: memory CD4+ T cells from blood. The nucleotide sequence is TGTGCCACCAGTGATTCCAGGTATGAGCAGTTCTTC. This encodes CATSDSRYEQFF.